Listed here is a single TCR beta chain. Its target is unknown. The assay was immunoSEQ multiplex PCR, and TCRdb's table has in-frame clones only and misses some. The sample yields 15,000 to 20,000 clones, around 70% seen once. This sample is drawn from a study of T cells in narcolepsy. Study outcomes and limitations: Same-patient CSF and blood CD4+ T cell clonotypes included HCRT-specific and TRIB2-specific autoreactive ones. Blood of same and different patients, but not healthy controls, reportedly held recurring autoreactive clonotypes.

This TCR came from a human donor with narcolepsy. Sequenced material: CD45RA- memory CD8+ T cells from PBMCs.

The CDR3 coding sequence is TGTGCCAGCAGCTCCGGGACAGACTATTATGGCTACACCTTC. As protein: CASSSGTDYYGYTF. The rearrangement joins TRBV5-6 to TRBJ1-2; 7 positions agree with TRBD1. There are 14 residues in the CDR3. With 3 bases clipped from V and 5 bases from J, the junction kept 7 bases outside the gene matches. Germline CDR1 reads SGHDT; CDR2 reads YYEEEE.